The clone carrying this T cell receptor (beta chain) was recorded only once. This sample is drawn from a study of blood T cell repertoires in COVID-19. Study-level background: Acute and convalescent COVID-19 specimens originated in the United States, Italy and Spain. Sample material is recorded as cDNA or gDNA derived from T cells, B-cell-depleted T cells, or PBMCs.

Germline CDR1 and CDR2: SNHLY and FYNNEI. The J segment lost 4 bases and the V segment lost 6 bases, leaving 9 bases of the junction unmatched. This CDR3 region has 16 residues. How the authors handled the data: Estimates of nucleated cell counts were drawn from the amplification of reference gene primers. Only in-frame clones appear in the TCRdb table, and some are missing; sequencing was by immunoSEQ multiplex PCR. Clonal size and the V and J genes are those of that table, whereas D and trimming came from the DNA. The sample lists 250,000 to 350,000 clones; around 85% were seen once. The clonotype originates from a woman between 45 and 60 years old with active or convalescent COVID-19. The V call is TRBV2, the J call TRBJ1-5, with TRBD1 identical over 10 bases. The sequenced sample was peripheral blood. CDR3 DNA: TGTGCCAGCAGGATCGACGGGACAGGGGAAAATCAGCCCCAGCATTTT. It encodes CASRIDGTGENQPQHF. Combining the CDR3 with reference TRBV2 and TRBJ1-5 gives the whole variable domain EPEVTQTPSHQVTQMGQEVILRCVPISNHLYFYWYRQILGQKVEFLVSFYNNEISEKSEIFDDQFSVERPDGSNFTLKIRSTKLEDSAMYFCASRIDGTGENQPQHFGDGTRLSIL.